This T cell receptor (beta chain) was sequenced during a study of blood T cell repertoires in COVID-19. Study summary: Specimens from acute and convalescent COVID-19 originated in the United States, Italy and Spain. From T cells, B-cell-depleted T cells, or PBMCs came the material, which was cDNA or gDNA.

In the authors' workflow: Estimation of nucleated cell counts was performed using reference gene primer amplification. Only in-frame clones appear in the TCRdb table, and some are missing; sequencing was by immunoSEQ multiplex PCR. D and trimming come from the DNA, and the V and J calls and clone size come from that table. In the table there are 45,000 to 65,000 clones, approximately 90% of which are singletons. Germline CDR1 SGHTA, CDR2 FQGNSA. V lost 1 base and J lost 0, with 9 bases in between. The CDR3 consists of 15 residues. The receptor was isolated from a woman of 80 years or more with acute or convalescent COVID-19. The source material was peripheral blood. V is TRBV7-2 and J is TRBJ1-1; perhaps TRBD1 as D (5 bases). CDR3 amino acids: CASSLVTGMNTEAFF. The CDR3 coding sequence is TGTGCCAGCAGCTTAGTTACAGGAATGAACACTGAAGCTTTCTTT. Drawing the rest from reference TRBV7-2 and TRBJ1-1, the complete variable domain is GAGVSQSPSNKVTEKGKDVELRCDPISGHTALYWYRQSLGQGLEFLIYFQGNSAPDKSGLPSDRFSAERTGGSVSTLTIQRTQQEDSAVYLCASSLVTGMNTEAFFGQGTRLTVV.